This entry features one TCR beta chain sequence. Its antigen is not identified. The time point here: week 11, during vaccination. In every dose of vaccine, 300 ug of mutant IDH1 20-mer peptide was given alongside topical imiquimod. Each tumor in the donors was a new WHO grade 3 or 4 astrocytoma, IDH1-mutant and ATRX-lost. This sample was taken from a study of a mutant IDH1 vaccine in newly diagnosed glioma. Turning to the study itself: Pretreatment consisted of radiotherapy, temozolomide, or both, with most receiving both. Study results and limitations: Induction of immune responses by the vaccine occurred in approximately 93% of patients. Shifts in the top peripheral T cell clonotypes seemed unrelated to pseudoprogression.

Assay used: immunoSEQ multiplex PCR; TCRdb lists only in-frame clones, some missing. The repertoire includes 30,000 to 35,000 clones, about 90% of them detected once, and 20% to 25% sits in the top ten. Germline V lookup: CDR1 MNHEY, CDR2 SVGAGI. V lost 5 bases and J lost 5; bases outside the gene matches: 6. There are 14 residues in the CDR3. The sequences come from PBMCs, collected from a glioma patient whose treatment included an IDH1 peptide vaccine. This clonotype originated in a man aged 18 to 30 with glioma. The chain is built from TRBV6-5 and TRBJ1-1; 9 nucleotides match TRBD1. The CDR3 protein is CASSPDRGKTEAFF. The CDR3 DNA reads TGTGCCAGCAGTCCGGACAGGGGAAAAACTGAAGCTTTCTTT.